Below, 28 T cell receptor beta chains from the same sample are listed, as sequenced in a study of T cell changes during pregnancy in multiple sclerosis. The data were produced by immunoSEQ multiplex PCR, yet TCRdb's version contains in-frame clones alone and is incomplete. In the table there are 30,000 to 50,000 clones, approximately 90% of which are singletons. The source was CD4+ T cells from peripheral blood mononuclear cells, collected in the first trimester of pregnancy. The receptors were sampled from a female donor in good health, enrolled as a control in a pregnancy study.

The gene calls are TRBV2 and TRBJ2-7, with D tentatively TRBD2 (6 bases). V lost 6 bases, J lost 4 bases, and 16 bases lay in between. Germline V gene data show CDR1 as SNHLY and CDR2 as FYNNEI. The CDR3 runs 14 residues. The CDR3 region is CASRPRGGEYEQYF. The CDR3 DNA is TGTGCCAGCAGACCGCGGGGTGGGGAATACGAGCAGTACTTC.

The chain has TRBV6-5 and TRBJ1-1; 10 bases agree with TRBD1. J gave up 10 bases and V 2 bases, and 7 bases lay outside the gene matches. Germline CDR1 and CDR2: MNHEY and SVGAGI. The CDR3 runs 14 residues. The CDR3 DNA sequence: TGTGCCAGCAGTTACAGACAGGGGGCCTTAGGAGCTTTCTTT. Translating gives CASSYRQGALGAFF.

The chain uses TRBV29-1 and TRBJ2-1; 11 bases align to TRBD1. Germline lookup yields CDR1 SQVTM and CDR2 ANQGSEA. Unmatched junction bases numbered 7, after V lost 6 bases and J lost 0 bases. This CDR3 has 16 residues. CDR3 in DNA: TGCAGCGTCCCTTGGACAGGGGGCATCTCCTACAATGAGCAGTTCTTC. The encoded protein is CSVPWTGGISYNEQFF.

This clone was picked up one time. CDR3 nucleotides: TGTGCCAGCAGTGAAATCGAGCGCCCCTACAATGAGCAGTTCTTC. This translates into CASSEIERPYNEQFF. This chain uses TRBV6-1 with TRBJ2-1, with D unclear. V was shortened by 2 bases and J by 2 bases, with 10 bases between the two germline ends. CDR1 is MNHNS and CDR2 is SASEGT in the germline V gene. The CDR3 consists of 15 residues.

This chain links TRBV11-2 with TRBJ2-5; 8 nucleotides agree with TRBD2. This CDR3 comprises 18 residues. Germline lookup yields CDR1 SGHAT and CDR2 FQNNGV. Germline trimming cut 3 bases from V and 5 bases from J; bases unmatched to any gene: 17. CDR3 bases: TGTGCCAGCAGCTTTGGGGGGGCGGGCCTAGCGGGCGGCGAGACCCAGTACTTC. Encoded protein: CASSFGGAGLAGGETQYF. The full variable domain, rest sourced from reference TRBV11-2 and TRBJ2-5, is EAGVAQSPRYKIIEKRQSVAFWCNPISGHATLYWYQQILGQGPKLLIQFQNNGVVDDSQLPKDRFSAERLKGVDSTLKIQPAKLEDSAVYLCASSFGGAGLAGGETQYFGPGTRLLVL.

The V gene is TRBV29-1, the J gene TRBJ2-7; 7 nucleotides agree with TRBD1. The CDR3 loop spans 12 amino acids. J gave up 7 bases and V 5 bases, and 8 bases lay outside the gene matches. The germline CDR1 and CDR2 sequences are SQVTM and ANQGSEA. The CDR3 reads CSVITGAEEQYF. The CDR3 nucleotides read TGCAGCGTTATCACAGGGGCGGAAGAGCAGTACTTC.

This sequence joins TRBV27 and TRBJ1-5, with 8 nucleotides matching TRBD1. The CDR3 is 16 residues long. Germline CDR1 reads MNHEY; CDR2 reads SMNVEV (reference sequence). The V segment lost 2 bases and the J segment 0 bases; nucleotides outside the gene matches: 3. The CDR3 coding sequence is TGTGCCAGCAGTTTAAGAGGACAGGGTAGCAATCAGCCCCAGCATTTT. Translating it yields CASSLRGQGSNQPQHF.

The V gene is TRBV2, the J gene TRBJ2-2; no definite D call. This CDR3 is 11 amino acids long. Trimming took 6 bases from V and 6 from J, leaving 5 bases between them. CDR1 SNHLY and CDR2 FYNNEI come from the germline V gene. In nucleotides, the CDR3 is TGTGCCAGCAGGTATCCCGGGGAGCTGTTTTTT. Translation gives CASRYPGELFF.

This chain connects TRBV19 to TRBJ1-1; D perhaps matches TRBD1 (5 bases). Germline values: CDR1 LNHDA, CDR2 SQIVND (reference sequence). V dropped 6 bases and J dropped 0 bases, with 11 bases sitting between them. The CDR3 contains 14 residues. The CDR3 nucleotides are TGTGCCAGTAGAAGGGGACTGTTGAACACTGAAGCTTTCTTT. Its translation: CASRRGLLNTEAFF. The full variable domain, rest sourced from reference TRBV19 and TRBJ1-1, is DGGITQSPKYLFRKEGQNVTLSCEQNLNHDAMYWYRQDPGQGLRLIYYSQIVNDFQKGDIAEGYSVSREKKESFPLTVTSAQKNPTAFYLCASRRGLLNTEAFFGQGTRLTVV.

The chain links TRBV20-1 to TRBJ2-5, with a possible D match to TRBD2 (5 bases). Germline V gives CDR1 DFQATT, CDR2 SNEGSKA (reference sequence). V lost 1 base and J lost 10, with 10 bases in between. This CDR3 contains 11 residues. The CDR3 region is CSARVRGYQYF. The CDR3 coding sequence is TGCAGTGCTAGAGTTCGAGGGTACCAGTACTTC.

V is TRBV14 and J is TRBJ1-1; tentative D call: TRBD1 (5 bases). The germline CDR1 and CDR2 sequences are SGHDN and FVKESK. The length of the CDR3 is 14 residues. The ends were cut back, 2 bases at V and 9 bases at J, with 16 bases in the middle. The CDR3 bases are TGTGCCAGCAGCCAACGCGGGGGACCCCTGCAAGCTTTCTTT. Translating gives CASSQRGGPLQAFF.

This chain uses TRBV5-1 with TRBJ1-6; D is perhaps TRBD1 (6 bases). Trimming shortened V by 4 bases and J by 7 bases, and 18 bases separated the two germline ends. CDR3 length: 16 amino acids. Per the germline V gene, CDR1 is SGHRS and CDR2 is YFSETQ. The CDR3 spells CASSVNGQRGNSPLHF. DNA of the CDR3: TGCGCCAGCAGCGTGAATGGACAGAGAGGCAATTCACCCCTCCACTTT.

The CDR3 bases are TGTGCCAGCAGCACAGGGGGCACCGGAGTTGGCTACACCTTC. It translates to CASSTGGTGVGYTF. The chain links TRBV11-2 to TRBJ1-2, with TRBD1 identical over 9 bases. CDR1 is SGHAT, CDR2 FQNNGV, per germline. Unmatched junction bases numbered 8, after V lost 5 bases and J lost 7 bases. This CDR3 is built from 14 residues. Combining the CDR3 with reference TRBV11-2 and TRBJ1-2 gives the whole variable domain EAGVAQSPRYKIIEKRQSVAFWCNPISGHATLYWYQQILGQGPKLLIQFQNNGVVDDSQLPKDRFSAERLKGVDSTLKIQPAKLEDSAVYLCASSTGGTGVGYTFGSGTRLTVV.

As to this clone: The junction shows a germline mismatch at one end, possibly a read error. This rearrangement joins TRBV7-9 to TRBJ1-2, with 7 bases lining up with TRBD1. The CDR3 covers 11 residues. CDR1 and CDR2 (germline): SEHNR, FQNEAQ (reference sequence). The CDR3 region has the DNA TGTGCCAGCAGCCGTAGACAGGGTACCTTCTTC. This sequence encodes CASSRRQGTFF.

The chain is built from TRBV7-2 and TRBJ1-2; no clear D. Germline CDR1 reads SGHTA; CDR2 reads FQGNSA. This CDR3 region has 13 residues. Trimming pared 4 bases from V and 2 bases from J, leaving 8 bases between. The CDR3 here is CASSSSQNYGYTF. The CDR3 DNA follows: TGTGCCAGCAGCTCCTCCCAGAACTATGGCTACACCTTC.

The genes are TRBV12-2 and TRBJ1-3; TRBD1, the D gene given by the table, was not confirmed from the DNA. TRBV12-2 is marked as a pseudogene. The CDR3 sequence is 15 residues long. This CDR3 is CASRRSVTVGNTIYF. DNA for the CDR3: TGTGCAAGTCGCCGCTCCGTTACAGTTGGAAACACCATATATTTT.

V usage is TRBV7-2 and J usage is TRBJ2-1, with TRBD2 matching 8 bases. V gave up 4 bases and J gave up 7 bases; unmatched junction bases: 12. This CDR3 is built from 16 residues. Per germline, CDR1 SGHTA and CDR2 FQGNSA. This CDR3 is CASSSPFGGAGNEQFF. The DNA for the CDR3 is TGTGCCAGCAGCTCTCCCTTCGGGGGGGCTGGAAATGAGCAGTTCTTC.

The chain combines TRBV7-6 with TRBJ2-5; unclear D gene. Trimming left V 5 bases short and J 4 bases short, with 5 bases between. This CDR3 region has 11 residues. The germline gives CDR1 SGHVS, CDR2 FNYEAQ. The CDR3 DNA follows: TGTGCCAGCAGCCCAGGAGAGACCCAGTACTTC. It encodes CASSPGETQYF.

The chain carries TRBV6-5 and TRBJ2-1; D unclear. Trimming removed 4 bases at V and 10 bases at J, with 11 bases between. The CDR3 sequence is 12 residues long. Per germline, CDR1 MNHEY and CDR2 SVGAGI. The CDR3 region is CASSSEVGEQFF. The CDR3 coding sequence is TGTGCCAGCAGTTCCGAAGTCGGGGAGCAGTTCTTC.

The chain combines TRBV2 with TRBJ2-7, with TRBD1 matching 9 bases. V lost 3 bases and J lost 5; bases outside the gene matches: 5. CDR3 length equals 14 residues. CDR1 and CDR2 (germline): SNHLY, FYNNEI. The CDR3 spells CASSDGTGRHEQYF. CDR3 nucleotides: TGTGCCAGCAGTGACGGGACAGGGCGCCACGAGCAGTACTTC. Complete variable domain (other parts from reference TRBV2 and TRBJ2-7): EPEVTQTPSHQVTQMGQEVILRCVPISNHLYFYWYRQILGQKVEFLVSFYNNEISEKSEIFDDQFSVERPDGSNFTLKIRSTKLEDSAMYFCASSDGTGRHEQYFGPGTRLTVT.

The CDR3 DNA is TGTGCCAGCAGCTTAGAGAGGAAACTGTTTTTT. This encodes CASSLERKLFF. The chain is built from TRBV7-8 and TRBJ1-4; D gene unclear. The CDR3 runs 11 residues. Germline V lookup: CDR1 SGHVS, CDR2 FQNEAQ. V was pared by 1 base and J by 11 bases, with 5 bases between.

V gene TRBV29-1 combines with J gene TRBJ1-4; 7 nucleotides align to TRBD1. Germline lookup yields CDR1 SQVTM and CDR2 ANQGSEA. Trimming took 6 bases from V and 4 from J; bases not matched to a gene: 2. This CDR3 is built from 12 residues. CDR3 loop: CSVRQGNEKLFF. Here the CDR3 DNA reads TGCAGCGTAAGACAGGGTAATGAAAAACTGTTTTTT.

The J gene is TRBJ1-5, the V gene TRBV28; 8 nucleotides match TRBD1. The J segment lost 5 bases and the V segment lost 7 bases, leaving 7 bases of the junction unmatched. Germline values: CDR1 MDHEN, CDR2 SYDVKM. This CDR3 spans 14 amino acids. The CDR3 DNA reads TGTGCCAGCACCGAACAGGGGGACGATCAGCCCCAGCATTTT. Translation: CASTEQGDDQPQHF.

As concerns this clone: A read error may account for a junction end that differs from germline. This same CDR3 is encoded by further DNA sequences in the sample. The chain carries TRBV30 and TRBJ2-7; the D gene is possibly TRBD2 (5 bases). Per germline, CDR1 GTSNPN and CDR2 SVGIG (reference sequence). The length of the CDR3 is 11 residues. For the CDR3, the DNA is TGTGCTTGGACTCGGGACTACGAGCAGTACTTC. This sequence encodes CAWTRDYEQYF.

As DNA, the CDR3 is TGTGCCAGCAGTTACGTGGCTAGCGGGGAAAATGAGCAGTTCTTC. As protein: CASSYVASGENEQFF. The chain combines TRBV6-5 with TRBJ2-1; TRBD2 matches at 9 bases. CDR3 size: 15 residues. V was clipped by 2 bases and J by 7 bases; unmatched bases: 6. Germline V gives CDR1 MNHEY, CDR2 SVGAGI.

The genes are TRBV4-2 and TRBJ1-1; D not resolved. This CDR3 spans 15 amino acids. Germline CDR1 reads LGHNA; CDR2 reads YNFKEQ. Trimming removed 3 bases at V and 2 bases at J, with 13 bases between. The CDR3 region has the DNA TGTGCCAGCAGCCACTCCCAGGAAACTAACACTGAAGCTTTCTTT. Its translation: CASSHSQETNTEAFF.

This rearrangement joins TRBV12-5 to TRBJ1-1; the match to TRBD1 covers 8 bases. Per germline, CDR1 LGHNT and CDR2 FRNRAP. The junction had 8 bases not matched to a gene; V was cut back by 3 bases and J by 5 bases. The length of the CDR3 is 15 residues. The CDR3: CASGFIGQGRTEAFF. Here the CDR3 DNA reads TGTGCTAGTGGTTTTATTGGACAGGGTAGGACTGAAGCTTTCTTT. The full variable domain, its missing parts supplied by reference TRBV12-5 and TRBJ1-1, is DARVTQTPRHKVTEMGQEVTMRCQPILGHNTVFWYRQTMMQGLELLAYFRNRAPLDDSGMPKDRFSAEMPDATLATLKIQPSEPRDSAVYFCASGFIGQGRTEAFFGQGTRLTVV.

The chain recombines TRBV18 with TRBJ2-5; D ambiguous. This CDR3 comprises 12 residues. Germline V CDR1 and CDR2: KGHSH, LQKENI. V lost 3 bases and J 5 bases, leaving 7 bases between the germline ends. CDR3 sequence (DNA): TGTGCCAGCTCACCGATCGGTGAGACCCAGTACTTC. Protein: CASSPIGETQYF.